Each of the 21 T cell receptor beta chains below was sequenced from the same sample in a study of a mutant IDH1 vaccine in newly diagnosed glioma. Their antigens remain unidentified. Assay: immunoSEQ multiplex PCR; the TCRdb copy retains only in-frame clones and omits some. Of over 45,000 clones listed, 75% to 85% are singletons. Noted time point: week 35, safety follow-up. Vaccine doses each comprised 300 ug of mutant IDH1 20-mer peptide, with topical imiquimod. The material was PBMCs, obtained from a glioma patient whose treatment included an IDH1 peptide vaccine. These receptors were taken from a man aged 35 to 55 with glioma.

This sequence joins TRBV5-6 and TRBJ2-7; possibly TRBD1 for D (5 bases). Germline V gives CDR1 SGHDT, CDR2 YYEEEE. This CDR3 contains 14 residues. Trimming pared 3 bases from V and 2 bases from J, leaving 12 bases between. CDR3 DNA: TGTGCCAGCAGCTCCCTTGGACAAACCTACGAGCAGTACTTC. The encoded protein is CASSSLGQTYEQYF.

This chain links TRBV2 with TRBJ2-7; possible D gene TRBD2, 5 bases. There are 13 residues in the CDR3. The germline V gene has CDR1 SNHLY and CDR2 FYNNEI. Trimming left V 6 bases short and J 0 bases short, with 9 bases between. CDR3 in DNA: TGTGCCAGCAGAGTCCGGGACTCCTACGAGCAGTACGTC. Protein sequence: CASRVRDSYEQYV.

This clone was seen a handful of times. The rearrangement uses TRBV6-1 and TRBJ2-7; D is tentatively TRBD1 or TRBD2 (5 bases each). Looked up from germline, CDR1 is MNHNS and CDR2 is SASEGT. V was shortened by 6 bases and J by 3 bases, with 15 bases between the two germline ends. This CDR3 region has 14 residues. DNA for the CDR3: TGTGCCAGCAGCACGGGACCTCAACACTACGAGCAGTACTTC. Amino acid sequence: CASSTGPQHYEQYF.

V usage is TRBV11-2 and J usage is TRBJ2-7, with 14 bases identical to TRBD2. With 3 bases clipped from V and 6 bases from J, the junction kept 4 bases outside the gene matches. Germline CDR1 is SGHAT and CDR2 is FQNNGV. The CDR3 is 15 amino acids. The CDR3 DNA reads TGTGCCAGCAGCTTGCGACTAGCGGGAGGGGCCGAGCAGTACGTC. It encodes CASSLRLAGGAEQYV.

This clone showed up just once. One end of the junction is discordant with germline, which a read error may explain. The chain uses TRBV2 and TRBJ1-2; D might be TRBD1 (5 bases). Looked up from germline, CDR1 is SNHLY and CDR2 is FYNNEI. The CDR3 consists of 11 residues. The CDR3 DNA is TGTGCCAGCGGGGGGACGACGCAGACCTCCTTC. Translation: CASGGTTQTSF. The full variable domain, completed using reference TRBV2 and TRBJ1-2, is EPEVTQTPSHQVTQMGQEVILRCVPISNHLYFYWYRQILGQKVEFLVSFYNNEISEKSEIFDDQFSVERPDGSNFTLKIRSTKLEDSAMYFCASGGTTQTSFGSGTRLTVV.

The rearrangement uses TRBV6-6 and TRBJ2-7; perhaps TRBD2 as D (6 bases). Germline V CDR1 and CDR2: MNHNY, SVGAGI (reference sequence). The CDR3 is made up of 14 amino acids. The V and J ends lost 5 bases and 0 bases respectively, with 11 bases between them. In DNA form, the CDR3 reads TGTGCCAGCAGTGCGGGACGGCGCTCCTACGAGCAGTACGTC. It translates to CASSAGRRSYEQYV.

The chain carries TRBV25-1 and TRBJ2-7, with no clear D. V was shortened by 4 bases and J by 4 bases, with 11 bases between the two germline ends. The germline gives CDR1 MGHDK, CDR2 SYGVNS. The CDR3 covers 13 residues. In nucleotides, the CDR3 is TGTGCCAGCAGTGGGCTCACTGGGTACGAGCAGTACTTC. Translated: CASSGLTGYEQYF.

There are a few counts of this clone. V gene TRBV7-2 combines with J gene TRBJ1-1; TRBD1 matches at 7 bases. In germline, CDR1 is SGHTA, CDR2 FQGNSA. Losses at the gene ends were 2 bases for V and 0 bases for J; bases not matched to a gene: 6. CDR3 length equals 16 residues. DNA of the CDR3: TGTGCCAGCAGCTTACTGACAGGGCACATGAACACTGAAGCTTTCTTT. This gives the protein CASSLLTGHMNTEAFF.

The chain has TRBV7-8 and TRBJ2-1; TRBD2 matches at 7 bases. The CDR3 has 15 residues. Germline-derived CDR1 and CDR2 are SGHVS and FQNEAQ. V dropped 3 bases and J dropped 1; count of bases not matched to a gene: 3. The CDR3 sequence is CASSFGGSSYNEQFF. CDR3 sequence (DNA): TGTGCCAGCAGCTTCGGCGGGAGTTCCTACAATGAGCAGTTCTTC.

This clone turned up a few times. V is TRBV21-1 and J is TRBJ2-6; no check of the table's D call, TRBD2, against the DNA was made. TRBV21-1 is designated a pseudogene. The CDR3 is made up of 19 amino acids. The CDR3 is CASSKRWGAGLSGANVLTF. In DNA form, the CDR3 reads TGTGCCAGCAGCAAAAGGTGGGGAGCGGGCCTCTCTGGGGCCAACGTCCTGACTTTC.

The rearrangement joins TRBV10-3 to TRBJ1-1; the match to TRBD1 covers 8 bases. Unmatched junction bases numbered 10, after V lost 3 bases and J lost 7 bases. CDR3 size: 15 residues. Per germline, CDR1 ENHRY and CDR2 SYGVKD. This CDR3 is CAISDLTGEIGEAFF. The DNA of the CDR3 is TGTGCCATCAGTGACTTGACAGGGGAGATTGGTGAAGCTTTCTTT.

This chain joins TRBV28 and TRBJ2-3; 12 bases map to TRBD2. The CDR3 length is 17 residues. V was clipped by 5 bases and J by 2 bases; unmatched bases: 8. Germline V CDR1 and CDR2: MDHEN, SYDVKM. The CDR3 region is CASSLRTSGTNTDTQYF. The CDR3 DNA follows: TGTGCCAGCAGTCTTAGGACTAGCGGGACAAACACAGATACGCAGTATTTT.

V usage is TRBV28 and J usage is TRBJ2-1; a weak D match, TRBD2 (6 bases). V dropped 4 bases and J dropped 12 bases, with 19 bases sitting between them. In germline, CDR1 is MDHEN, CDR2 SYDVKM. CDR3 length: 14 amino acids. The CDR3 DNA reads TGTGCCAGCAGTTCCGAACTGTTACGGGGAGGGCAGTTCTTC. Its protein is CASSSELLRGGQFF.

The CDR3 is CASSPGGNTIYF. As DNA, the CDR3 is TGTGCCAGCAGTCCCGGTGGAAACACCATATATTTT. This rearrangement joins TRBV5-4 to TRBJ1-3, with D hard to call. The CDR3 covers 12 residues. V was shortened by 5 bases and J by 3 bases, with 6 bases between the two germline ends. Germline-derived CDR1 and CDR2 are SGHNT and YYREEE (reference sequence).

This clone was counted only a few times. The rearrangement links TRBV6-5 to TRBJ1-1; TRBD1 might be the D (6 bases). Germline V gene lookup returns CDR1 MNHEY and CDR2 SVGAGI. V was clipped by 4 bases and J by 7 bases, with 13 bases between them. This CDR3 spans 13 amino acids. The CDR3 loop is CASSSGQHIEAFF. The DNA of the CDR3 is TGTGCCAGCAGTTCCGGACAGCACATTGAAGCTTTCTTT.

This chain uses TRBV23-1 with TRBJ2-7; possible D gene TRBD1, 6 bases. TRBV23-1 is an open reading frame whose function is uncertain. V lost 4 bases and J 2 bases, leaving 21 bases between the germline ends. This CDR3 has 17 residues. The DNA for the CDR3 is TGCGCCAGCAGTCTCCCCGATTGGAGACAGGCCACCTACGAGCAGTACTTC. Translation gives CASSLPDWRQATYEQYF.

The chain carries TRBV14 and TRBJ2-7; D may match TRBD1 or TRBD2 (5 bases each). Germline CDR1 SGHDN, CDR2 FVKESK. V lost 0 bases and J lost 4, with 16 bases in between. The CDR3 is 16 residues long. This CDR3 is CASSQDTGTEFYEQYF. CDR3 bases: TGTGCCAGCAGCCAAGATACGGGGACCGAGTTTTACGAGCAGTACTTC.

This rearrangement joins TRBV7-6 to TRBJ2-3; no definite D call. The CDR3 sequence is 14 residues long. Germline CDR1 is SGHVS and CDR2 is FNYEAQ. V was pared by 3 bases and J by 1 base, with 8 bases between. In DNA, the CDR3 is TGTGCCAGCAGCTTTAGGCTGGGCACAGATACGCAGTATTTT. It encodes CASSFRLGTDTQYF.

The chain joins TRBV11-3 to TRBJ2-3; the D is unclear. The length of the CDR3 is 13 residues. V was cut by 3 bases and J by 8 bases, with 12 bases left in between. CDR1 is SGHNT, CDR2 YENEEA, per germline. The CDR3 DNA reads TGTGCCAGCAGCTTCGCGACTGCCGGTACGCAGTATTTT. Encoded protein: CASSFATAGTQYF.

The CDR3 loop reads CASSLAAPAHEQFF. The CDR3, as DNA: TGTGCCAGCAGCTTAGCAGCGCCGGCCCATGAGCAGTTCTTC. V and J are TRBV7-9 and TRBJ2-1; no clear D. This CDR3 is 14 amino acids long. The ends were cut back, 0 bases at V and 8 bases at J, with 11 bases in the middle. Germline V gives CDR1 SEHNR, CDR2 FQNEAQ (reference sequence).

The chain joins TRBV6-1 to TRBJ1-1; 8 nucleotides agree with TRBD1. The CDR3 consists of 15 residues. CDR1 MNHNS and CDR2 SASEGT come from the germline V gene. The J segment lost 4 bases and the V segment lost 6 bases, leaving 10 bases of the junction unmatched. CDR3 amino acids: CASRISGGRGTEAFF. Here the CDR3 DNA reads TGTGCCAGCAGGATCTCAGGGGGCCGTGGCACTGAAGCTTTCTTT.